Listed here is a single TCR beta chain. Its antigen is as yet unknown. These data are taken from a study of identical twins. Findings and caveats of the study: Cord blood beta clonotypes present at high abundance carried fewer insertions; no such pattern appeared in memory repertoires. Conclusions rested on cross-sectional statistics rather than following the same donors.

The CDR3 is 14 amino acids. V shed 5 bases and J shed 6 bases, with 14 bases lying between them. Germline V lookup: CDR1 SSHAT, CDR2 FNYEAQ (reference sequence). With template switching, a universal primer site was added, and the cDNA carried unique molecular identifiers. TCRdb recomputed calls from the 5' RACE reads with MiXCR, one row per CDR3 protein. The sample lists under 250,000 distinct CDR3 sequences; 6% to 8% were seen once. Healthy Caucasian donors formed the entire cohort. The sample was also reused in another study, on yellow fever vaccine responses in identical twins.

This clonotype was obtained from a woman in her late teens or twenties in good health. The sequencing sample was made of CD8+ T cells sorted from blood. The chain joins TRBV7-7 to TRBJ2-1; D possibly matches TRBD1 or TRBD2 (5 bases each). Here the CDR3 DNA reads TGTGCCAGCAGCCAGAAGGGGACGAGCAATGAGCAGTTCTTC. It is translated as CASSQKGTSNEQFF.